This T cell receptor beta chain stems from a study of blood T cell repertoires in COVID-19. About the research overall: Acute and convalescent COVID-19 samples came from the United States, Italy and Spain. Nucleic acid was either cDNA or gDNA, and it came from T cells, B-cell-depleted T cells, or PBMCs.

Per the original methods: Reference gene primer amplification gave estimated nucleated cell counts. Measured with immunoSEQ multiplex PCR; TCRdb has only the in-frame clones, and not every one. V and J calls and clone size are copied from that table; D and trimming were computed from the DNA. Of about 74,000 clones in the sample, 84% were seen once. V lost 0 bases and J lost 1; bases outside the gene matches: 7. Germline loops: CDR1 SGHRS, CDR2 YFSETQ. This CDR3 contains 17 residues. The sequenced material came from peripheral blood. The clonotype comes from a man between 65 and 80 years old with acute or convalescent COVID-19. The genes are TRBV5-1 and TRBJ2-5, with 9 bases aligning to TRBD1. CDR3 loop: CASSLEGTGLPQETQYF. The CDR3 DNA is TGCGCCAGCAGCTTGGAAGGGACAGGGTTGCCCCAAGAGACCCAGTACTTC.